Listed below are T cell receptor beta chains from one sample, sequenced in a study of blood T cell repertoires in COVID-19. Only in-frame clones appear in the TCRdb table, and some are missing; sequencing was by immunoSEQ multiplex PCR. This table holds some 200,000 clones, roughly 87% found once. Specimen: peripheral blood. The receptors here all came from a man aged 60-69 years with active or convalescent COVID-19. The conserved cysteine and the conserved F or W are not part of the CDR3 here. Clone size is given for some rows only: seen once, a few or many times, or a class if the clone is expanded.

CDR3 protein	clone size	J gene	V gene
ASSYTNYEQY	NA	TRBJ2-7	TRBV6-6
ASSQAGTSGGEQY	NA	TRBJ2-7	TRBV3-1/TRBV3-2
ASSPQGTRNTGELF	NA	TRBJ2-2	TRBV18
ASSLWHTESEAF	NA	TRBJ1-1	TRBV27
ASRWSRTSGGLAYEQY	NA	TRBJ2-7	TRBV6-4
ASSQESGGARGTDTQY	NA	TRBJ2-3	TRBV3-1/TRBV3-2
ASSYGRGLNQPQH	NA	TRBJ1-5	TRBV6-5
ASSLRSSGSSYNEQF	many	TRBJ2-1	TRBV5-5
ASSETGAYEQY	once	TRBJ2-7	TRBV10-1
ASSQGTSGGARSYNEQF	NA	TRBJ2-1	TRBV4-2
ASSQSPGGKSSYNEQF	once	TRBJ2-1	TRBV23-1
ASTRAGSSYEQY	NA	TRBJ2-7	TRBV2
ASSKAAGNYGYT	NA	TRBJ1-2	TRBV21-1
ASSTRDRGYYGYT	once	TRBJ1-2	TRBV27
ASSLGDRVMETQY	NA	TRBJ2-5	TRBV5-1
ASSLNRGGFSSGNTIY	NA	TRBJ1-3	TRBV7-2
ASRRGEYNEQF	few	TRBJ2-1	TRBV6-5
ASSLRGQGSPLH	NA	TRBJ1-6	TRBV7-3
ASSISGTSYEQY	NA	TRBJ2-7	TRBV5-8
ASSLGDRPLEQY	NA	TRBJ2-7	TRBV25-1
ASSLPRTGFYGYT	NA	TRBJ1-2	TRBV5-6
ASSRDSSYEQY	few	TRBJ2-7	TRBV7-9
ASSLELTGSNEQF	once	TRBJ2-1	TRBV5-1
ASSALLAGATYEQY	NA	TRBJ2-7	TRBV6-1
ASSSFDRRVNYGYT	NA	TRBJ1-2	TRBV11-2
ASRASSGNTIY	NA	TRBJ1-3	TRBV12-3/TRBV12-4
ASSPRSSSSGNTIY	once	TRBJ1-3	TRBV11-2
ASSLNPSGGTTDTQY	NA	TRBJ2-3	TRBV7-3
ASSLSTGNTEAF	NA	TRBJ1-1	TRBV5-1
ASSPTGKLF	NA	TRBJ1-4	TRBV7-2
SASSRGAYGYGYT	NA	TRBJ1-2	TRBV20-1
ASSLGQKNYGYT	NA	TRBJ1-2	TRBV6-6
ASSLGPGGHQPQH	NA	TRBJ1-5	TRBV7-6
ASSDASGNSPLH	NA	TRBJ1-6	TRBV3-1/TRBV3-2
ASRARQSPNAEAF	NA	TRBJ1-1	TRBV2
ASSVAGDRYNEQF	NA	TRBJ2-1	TRBV9
ASGLVRAAAYNEQF	NA	TRBJ2-1	TRBV12-5
ASSMDRFGNTIY	few	TRBJ1-3	TRBV19
ASSPSPRDNEQF	NA	TRBJ2-1	TRBV7-3
ASSYSRAGTYGYT	NA	TRBJ1-2	TRBV6-5
ASSRQGPYNSPLH	NA	TRBJ1-6	TRBV2
ASSSLAGGLNNEQF	once	TRBJ2-1	TRBV5-1
ASSQESGPSAQH	once	TRBJ1-5	TRBV4-1
ASRRGSSGANVLT	NA	TRBJ2-6	TRBV6-5
ATSESDRVEHIKRNQPQH	NA	TRBJ1-5	TRBV24-1
ASSPGWTNLNEQF	NA	TRBJ2-1	TRBV11-3
ASRPTSLGTDTQY	NA	TRBJ2-3	TRBV2
ASSRQGYEQY	NA	TRBJ2-7	TRBV12-3/TRBV12-4
ASSLRTGGSNGELF	NA	TRBJ2-2	TRBV19
AWSGEAYNSPLH	NA	TRBJ1-6	TRBV30
ASRPTDRGYEQY	NA	TRBJ2-7	TRBV5-8
ASSDNGRYTGELF	many	TRBJ2-2	TRBV2
ASSKTGTGELF	NA	TRBJ2-2	TRBV19
ASSILGLAGGPRETQY	NA	TRBJ2-5	TRBV19
ASSVANQRGDETQY	NA	TRBJ2-5	TRBV9
ASSFRGLVEQF	NA	TRBJ2-1	TRBV5-1
AIQGPLSYEQY	many	TRBJ2-7	TRBV10-3
ASSLTGEQATQY	NA	TRBJ2-5	TRBV27
ASSYRTTGSGGELF	NA	TRBJ2-2	TRBV6-6